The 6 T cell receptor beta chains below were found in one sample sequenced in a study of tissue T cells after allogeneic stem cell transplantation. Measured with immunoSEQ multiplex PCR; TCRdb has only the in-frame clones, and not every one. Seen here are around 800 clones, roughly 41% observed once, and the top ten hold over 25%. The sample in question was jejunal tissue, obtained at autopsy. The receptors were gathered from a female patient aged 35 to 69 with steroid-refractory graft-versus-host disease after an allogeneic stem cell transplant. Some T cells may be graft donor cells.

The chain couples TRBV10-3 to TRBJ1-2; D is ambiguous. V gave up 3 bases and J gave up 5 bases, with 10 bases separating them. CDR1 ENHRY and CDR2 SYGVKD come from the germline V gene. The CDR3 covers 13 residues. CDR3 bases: TGTGCCATCAGTGACTCCCGGGGTTATGGCTACACCTTC. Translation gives CAISDSRGYGYTF.

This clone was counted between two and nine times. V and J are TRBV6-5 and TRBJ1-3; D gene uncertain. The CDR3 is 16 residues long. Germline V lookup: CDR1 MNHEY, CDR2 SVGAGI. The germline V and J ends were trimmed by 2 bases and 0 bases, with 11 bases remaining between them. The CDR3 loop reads CASSYRRGPSGNTIYF. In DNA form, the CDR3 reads TGTGCCAGCAGTTACCGTCGTGGCCCCTCTGGAAACACCATATATTTT.

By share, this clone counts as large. The CDR3 protein is CASSESAGHTEAFF. CDR3 nucleotide sequence: TGCGCCAGCAGTGAGTCGGCGGGTCACACTGAAGCTTTCTTT. The chain joins TRBV10-1 to TRBJ1-1; D gene uncertain. CDR3 length: 14 residues. V lost 0 bases to trimming and J lost 3 bases, with 8 bases between them. Germline V gene data show CDR1 as WNHNN and CDR2 as SYGVQD (reference sequence).

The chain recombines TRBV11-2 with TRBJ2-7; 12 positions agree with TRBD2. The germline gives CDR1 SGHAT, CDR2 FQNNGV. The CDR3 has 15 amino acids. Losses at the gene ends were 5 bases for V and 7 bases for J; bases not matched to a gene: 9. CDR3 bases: TGTGCCAGCAGCCGACCTAGCGGGAGGGCGGGGGAGCAGTACTTC. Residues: CASSRPSGRAGEQYF.

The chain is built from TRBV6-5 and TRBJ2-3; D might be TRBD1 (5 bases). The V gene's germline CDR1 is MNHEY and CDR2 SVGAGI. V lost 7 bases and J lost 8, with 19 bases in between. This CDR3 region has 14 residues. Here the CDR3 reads CASTGQGRGGTQYF. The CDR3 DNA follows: TGTGCCAGCACAGGACAAGGCCGAGGTGGTACGCAGTATTTT.

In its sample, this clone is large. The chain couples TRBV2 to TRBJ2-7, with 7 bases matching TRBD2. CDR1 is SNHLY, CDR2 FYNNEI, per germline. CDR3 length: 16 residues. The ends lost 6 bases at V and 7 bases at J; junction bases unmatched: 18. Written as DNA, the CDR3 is TGTGCCAGCAGGGGCGGGTGGGCTAGCGGACGAGGAGAGCAGTACTTC. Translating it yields CASRGGWASGRGEQYF.